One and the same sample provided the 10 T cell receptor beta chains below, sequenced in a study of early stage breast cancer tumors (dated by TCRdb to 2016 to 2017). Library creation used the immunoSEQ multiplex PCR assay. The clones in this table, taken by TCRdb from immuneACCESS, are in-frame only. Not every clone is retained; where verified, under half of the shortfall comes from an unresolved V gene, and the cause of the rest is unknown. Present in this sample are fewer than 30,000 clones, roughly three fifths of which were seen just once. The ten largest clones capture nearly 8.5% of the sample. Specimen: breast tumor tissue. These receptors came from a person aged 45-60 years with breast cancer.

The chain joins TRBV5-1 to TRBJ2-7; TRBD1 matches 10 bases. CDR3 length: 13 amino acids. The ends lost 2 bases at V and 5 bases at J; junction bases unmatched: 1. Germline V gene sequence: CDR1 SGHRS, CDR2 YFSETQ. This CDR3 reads CASSFDRGHEQYF. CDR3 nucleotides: TGCGCCAGCAGCTTCGACAGGGGGCACGAGCAGTACTTC.

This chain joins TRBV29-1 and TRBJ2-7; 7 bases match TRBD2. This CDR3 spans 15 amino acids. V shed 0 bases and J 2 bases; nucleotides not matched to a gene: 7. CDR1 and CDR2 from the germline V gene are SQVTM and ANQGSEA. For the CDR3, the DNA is TGCAGCGTTGAAGATCTGGCGGGAGAGACCTACGAGCAGTACTTC. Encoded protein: CSVEDLAGETYEQYF.

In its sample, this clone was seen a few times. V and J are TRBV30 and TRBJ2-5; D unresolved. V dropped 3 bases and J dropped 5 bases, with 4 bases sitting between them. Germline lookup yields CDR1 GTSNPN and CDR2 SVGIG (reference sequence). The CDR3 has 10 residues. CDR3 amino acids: CAWSSETQYF. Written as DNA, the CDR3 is TGTGCCTGGAGCTCGGAGACCCAGTACTTC. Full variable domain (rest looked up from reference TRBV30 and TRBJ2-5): SQTIHQWPATLVQPVGSPLSLECTVEGTSNPNLYWYRQAAGRGLQLLFYSVGIGQISSEVPQNLSASRPQDRQFILSSKKLLLSDSGFYLCAWSSETQYFGPGTRLLVL.

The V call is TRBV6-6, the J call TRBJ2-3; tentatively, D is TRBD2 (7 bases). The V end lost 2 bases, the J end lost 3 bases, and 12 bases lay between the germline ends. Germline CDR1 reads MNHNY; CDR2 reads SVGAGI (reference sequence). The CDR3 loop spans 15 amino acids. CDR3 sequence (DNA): TGTGCCAGCAGTTACGCCGGGGGGCTGACAGATACGCAGTATTTT. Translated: CASSYAGGLTDTQYF.

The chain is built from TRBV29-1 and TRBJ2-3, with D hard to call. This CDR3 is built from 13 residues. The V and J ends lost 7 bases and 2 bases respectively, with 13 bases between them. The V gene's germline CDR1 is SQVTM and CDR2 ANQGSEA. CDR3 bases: TGCAGCGCTCGAAGGTCAGACACAGATACGCAGTATTTT. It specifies CSARRSDTDTQYF.

CDR3 region: CASRATGIRTDTQYF. Here the CDR3 DNA reads TGTGCCAGCAGGGCGACAGGGATTAGAACAGATACGCAGTATTTT. V is TRBV6-1 and J is TRBJ2-3; 7 bases match TRBD1. With V trimmed by 6 bases and J by 3 bases, 9 bases remained unmatched. The CDR3 sequence is 15 residues long. Per germline, CDR1 MNHNS and CDR2 SASEGT.

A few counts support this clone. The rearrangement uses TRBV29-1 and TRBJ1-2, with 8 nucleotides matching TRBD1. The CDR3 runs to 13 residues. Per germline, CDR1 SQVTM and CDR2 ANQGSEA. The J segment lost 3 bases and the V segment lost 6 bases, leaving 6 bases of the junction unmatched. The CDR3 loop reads CSVRTGKDYGYTF. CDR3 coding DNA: TGCAGCGTCCGGACAGGGAAAGACTATGGCTACACCTTC.

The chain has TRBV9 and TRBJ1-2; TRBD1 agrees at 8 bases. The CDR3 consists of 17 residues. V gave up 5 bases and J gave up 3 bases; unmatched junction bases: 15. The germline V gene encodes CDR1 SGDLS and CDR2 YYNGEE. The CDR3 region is CASRRGPTGVGDYGYTF. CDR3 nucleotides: TGTGCCAGCAGAAGGGGACCGACAGGGGTCGGAGACTATGGCTACACCTTC.

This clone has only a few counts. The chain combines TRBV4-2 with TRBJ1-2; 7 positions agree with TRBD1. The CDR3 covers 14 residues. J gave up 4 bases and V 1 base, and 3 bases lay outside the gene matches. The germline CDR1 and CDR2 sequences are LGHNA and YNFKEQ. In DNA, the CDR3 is TGTGCCAGCAGCCAAGGGGACAGATCCTATGGCTACACCTTC. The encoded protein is CASSQGDRSYGYTF.

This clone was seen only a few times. The CDR3 DNA is TGTGCCAGCACCCCCTCGGGGAGAAGCTCCTACAATGAGCAGTTCTTC. Protein product: CASTPSGRSSYNEQFF. V gene TRBV18 combines with J gene TRBJ2-1, with D tentatively TRBD2 (5 bases). CDR3 length: 16 amino acids. The germline CDR1 and CDR2 sequences are KGHSH and LQKENI. V was trimmed by 8 bases and J by 0 bases, leaving 17 bases between them.